This T cell receptor (beta chain) was sequenced during a study of blood T cell repertoires in COVID-19. Overall study context: Sample material is recorded as cDNA or gDNA derived from T cells, B-cell-depleted T cells, or PBMCs.

In the study's own analysis: Amplification of reference gene primers provided the estimated nucleated cell counts. Libraries were prepared by immunoSEQ multiplex PCR; TCRdb keeps only in-frame clonotypes and omits some of them. V, J and clone size derive from that table, while D and trimming were established from the DNA sequence. The repertoire holds about 110,000 clones, with around 66% as singletons. This sequence was found in a man at least 80 years old with acute or convalescent COVID-19. The sequenced sample consisted of peripheral blood.

As DNA, the CDR3 is TGTGCCAGCAGCCGAGGACTAGCGGGAGCGTTCGAGCAGTACTTC. Translated: CASSRGLAGAFEQYF. The chain combines TRBV4-2 with TRBJ2-7; TRBD2 matches at 13 bases. The CDR3 loop spans 15 amino acids. Losses at the gene ends were 4 bases for V and 6 bases for J; bases not matched to a gene: 6. Germline V gene lookup returns CDR1 LGHNA and CDR2 YNFKEQ.